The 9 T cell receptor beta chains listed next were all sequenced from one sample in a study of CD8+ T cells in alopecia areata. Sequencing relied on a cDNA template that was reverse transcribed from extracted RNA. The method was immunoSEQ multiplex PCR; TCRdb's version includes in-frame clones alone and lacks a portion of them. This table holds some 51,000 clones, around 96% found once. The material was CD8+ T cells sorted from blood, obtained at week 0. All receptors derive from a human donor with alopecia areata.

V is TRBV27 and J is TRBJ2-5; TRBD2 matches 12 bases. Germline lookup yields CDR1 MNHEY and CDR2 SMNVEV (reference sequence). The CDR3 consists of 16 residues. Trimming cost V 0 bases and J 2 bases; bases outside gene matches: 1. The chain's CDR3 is CASSLSLAGGQETQYF. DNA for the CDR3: TGTGCCAGCAGTTTATCGCTAGCGGGGGGGCAAGAGACCCAGTACTTC.

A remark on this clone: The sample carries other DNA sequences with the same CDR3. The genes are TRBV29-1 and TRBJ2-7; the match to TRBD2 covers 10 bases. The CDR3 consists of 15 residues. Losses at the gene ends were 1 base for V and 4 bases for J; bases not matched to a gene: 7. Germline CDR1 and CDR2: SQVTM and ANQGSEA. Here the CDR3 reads CSVEGLAGALYEQYF. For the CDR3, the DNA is TGCAGCGTTGAAGGCCTAGCGGGGGCCCTATACGAGCAGTACTTC.

As DNA, the CDR3 is TGTGCCTGGAGTGAGGGGACAGGGGGATGGGGAGAGACCCAGTACTTC. Translating gives CAWSEGTGGWGETQYF. The chain has TRBV30 and TRBJ2-5, with TRBD1 matching 11 bases. Germline V gene lookup returns CDR1 GTSNPN and CDR2 SVGIG (reference sequence). The CDR3 extends over 16 amino acids. With V trimmed by 1 base and J by 4 bases, 8 bases remained unmatched.

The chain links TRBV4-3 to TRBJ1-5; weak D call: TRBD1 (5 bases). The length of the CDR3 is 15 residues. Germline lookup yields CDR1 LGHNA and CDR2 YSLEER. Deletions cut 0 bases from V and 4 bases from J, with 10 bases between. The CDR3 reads CASSQDGAPNQPQHF. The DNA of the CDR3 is TGCGCCAGCAGCCAAGATGGGGCTCCGAATCAGCCCCAGCATTTT.

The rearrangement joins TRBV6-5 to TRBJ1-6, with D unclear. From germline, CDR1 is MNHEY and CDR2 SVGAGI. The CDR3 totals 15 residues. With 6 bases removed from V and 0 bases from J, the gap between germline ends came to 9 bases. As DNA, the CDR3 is TGTGCCAGCAGGACCCAGAGCTCCTATAATTCACCCCTCCACTTT. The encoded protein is CASRTQSSYNSPLHF.

The CDR3 nucleotides are TGTGCCAGCTCACCACCGACAGTGAACACTGAAGCTTTCTTT. Protein product: CASSPPTVNTEAFF. The V call is TRBV18, the J call TRBJ1-1, with D maybe TRBD1 (5 bases). V shed 0 bases and J shed 0 bases, with 5 bases lying between them. Germline CDR1 and CDR2: KGHSH and LQKENI. The CDR3 sequence is 14 residues long.

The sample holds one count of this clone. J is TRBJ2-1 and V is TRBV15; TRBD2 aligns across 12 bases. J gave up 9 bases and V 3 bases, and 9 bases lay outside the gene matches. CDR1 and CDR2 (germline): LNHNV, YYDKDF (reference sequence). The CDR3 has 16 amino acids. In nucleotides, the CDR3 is TGTGCCACCAGCAGGTCCGGGACTAGCGGGTGGGGTGAGCAGTTCTTC. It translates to CATSRSGTSGWGEQFF. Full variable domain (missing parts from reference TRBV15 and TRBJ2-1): DAMVIQNPRYQVTQFGKPVTLSCSQTLNHNVMYWYQQKSSQAPKLLFHYYDKDFNNEADTPDNFQSRRPNTSFCFLDIRSPGLGDTAMYLCATSRSGTSGWGEQFFGPGTRLTVL.

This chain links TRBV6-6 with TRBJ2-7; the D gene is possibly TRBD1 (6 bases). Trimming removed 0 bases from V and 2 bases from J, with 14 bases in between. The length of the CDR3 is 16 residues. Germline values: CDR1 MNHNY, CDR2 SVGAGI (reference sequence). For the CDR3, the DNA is TGTGCCAGCAGTTACTCAACAGGGATGCATACCTACGAGCAGTACTTC. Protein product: CASSYSTGMHTYEQYF.

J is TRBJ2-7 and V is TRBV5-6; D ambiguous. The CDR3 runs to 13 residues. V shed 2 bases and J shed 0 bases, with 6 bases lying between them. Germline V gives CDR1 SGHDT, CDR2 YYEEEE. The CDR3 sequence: CASSLGYSYEQYF. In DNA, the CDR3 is TGTGCCAGCAGCTTAGGGTACTCCTACGAGCAGTACTTC. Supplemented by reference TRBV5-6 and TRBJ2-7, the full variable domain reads DAGVTQSPTHLIKTRGQQVTLRCSPKSGHDTVSWYQQALGQGPQFIFQYYEEEERQRGNFPDRFSGHQFPNYSSELNVNALLLGDSALYLCASSLGYSYEQYFGPGTRLTVT.